This T cell receptor (beta chain) stems from a study of T-cell memory formation after mild COVID-19 (dated by TCRdb to the early 2020s). Looking at the study overall: TCR sequence clusters from the two donors were found to be largely donor specific. The cohort was made up of two young adult volunteers, one female and one male, who were previously healthy. In a couple of donors, T-cell clones that expanded and contracted after mild COVID-19 were followed by sequencing TCRalpha and TCRbeta repertoires longitudinally. Overall study results and their limits: Contracting CD4+ clones were found mainly in CM and EM memory subsets, while CD8+ clones were enriched in EMRA. The detection of some responding clones in pre-infection memory suggests that pre-existing cross-reactive memory T cells joined the SARS-CoV-2 response. Clones contracting from day 15 to 85 had balanced CD4/CD8 phenotypes, while a second wave expanding from day 15 to 37 was biased towards CD4+. SARS-CoV-2 specificity of the second-wave clones peaking on day 37 was not confirmed. The study covered only a couple of mild cases, and larger cohorts including severe cases with pre-infection samples were considered necessary.

Turning to this clonotype: Its antigen is still unknown. No base qualities exist here, and no much larger clone lies one base off it.

The reads were generated on an Illumina NovaSeq 6000. TCRalpha and TCRbeta cDNA libraries were constructed by 5'RACE with constant-segment primers, with sample barcodes and unique molecular identifiers being introduced. Trizol reagent was used to extract RNA from every sample. Library amplification was performed in two PCR steps, and a second sample barcode and Illumina TruSeq adapters were introduced in the second step. Sequencing of the libraries was done on an Illumina NovaSeq, producing 2 x 150 bp paired-end reads. Regarding the original processing steps: With migec v1.2.7, reads were demultiplexed and then collapsed into UMI-guided consensus sequences. Using mixcr v2.1.11, UMI consensuses were aligned to TRA and TRB V and J templates and then assembled into clonotypes. Clonotypes were classified as expanded or contracted when called significant by both edgeR and NoisET, with noise models trained on biological replicates. For edgeR calls, a false discovery rate-adjusted p below 0.01 and a log2 fold-change threshold of 1 were applied. As an exploratory analysis of dynamics, PCA with hierarchical clustering was applied to max-normalized trajectories of the 1000 most abundant clonotypes. The CD4 or CD8 phenotype of responding clones was assigned using the separately sequenced CD4+ and CD8+ repertoires. Using fastp at Q25 and MiXCR, TCRdb reprocessed the public reads and kept productive beta chains. Rows matching on CDR3 protein sequence are summarized as one entry with the most common DNA and genes. In this record, the V and J calls reflect TCRdb's handling and not the investigators' own analysis. The sample data list around 300,000 distinct CDR3 sequences, and about an eighth of these were observed just once. The ten most abundant clones make up 22% of the sample.

The cysteine opens and the phenylalanine closes a CDR3 of 14 amino acids. Only the CDR3 region is kept as DNA, spanning 42 bases read in frame from base 1. CDR1 and CDR2, per the germline V gene (reference sequence), are DFQATT and SNEGSKA. V gives up 5 bases and J gives up 1 base, and the segment between their germline ends measures 14 bases. PBMCs were isolated by Ficoll-Paque density gradient centrifugation. The sample taken for sequencing was PBMCs or a T cell subset sorted from them (not recorded which). In this chain, TRBV20-1 is recombined with TRBJ1-1; the D gene remains uncertain. This sequence was found in a man between 18 and 29 years old who had mild COVID-19 (a few samples of this study predate the infection). The sample titles of this study are shuffled in the database, so cell type and time point are left out; the donor was told from shared clones. This receptor carries the CDR3 CSASVARRNTEAFF. The nucleotide sequence reads as follows: TGCAGTGCTTCCGTCGCCAGGCGGAACACTGAAGCTTTCTTT.